Following are 31 T cell receptor beta chains from one sample sequenced in a study of beta chain features in type 1 diabetes. Sequencing targeted expressed TCRB transcripts, as all isolated RNA had been reverse transcribed. Using immunoSEQ multiplex PCR, the repertoire was profiled, and TCRdb retains in-frame clones only, with some absent. This sample carries 970,000 or so clones, 15% to 20% of them seen once, and the ten largest clones take 0.023%. Sequenced material: naive CD4+ T cells from blood. These receptors originate from a woman aged 18-35 years in good health.

Only a few counts were recorded for this clone. The rearrangement links TRBV27 to TRBJ1-5, with 7 bases that match TRBD1. The CDR3 has 14 amino acids. CDR1 MNHEY and CDR2 SMNVEV come from the germline V gene (reference sequence). Trimming removed 4 bases from V and 4 bases from J; junction bases left unmatched: 4. In nucleotides, the CDR3 is TGTGCCAGCAGTTGGACAGGCCTAAATCAGCCCCAGCATTTT. It translates to CASSWTGLNQPQHF.

This clone was observed a few times. The rearrangement uses TRBV29-1 and TRBJ1-2; D call uncertain. CDR1 is SQVTM, CDR2 ANQGSEA, per germline. This CDR3 is 11 amino acids long. Trimming removed 4 bases from V and 4 bases from J, with 7 bases in between. CDR3 in amino acids: CSVATSYGYTF. The CDR3 DNA reads TGCAGCGTTGCTACAAGCTATGGCTACACCTTC.

This clone was counted a few times. This same CDR3 is encoded by further DNA sequences in the sample. The rearrangement joins TRBV10-3 to TRBJ2-5, with D possibly matching TRBD2 (5 bases). V lost 6 bases and J 4 bases, leaving 12 bases between the germline ends. The CDR3 runs to 13 residues. Germline V gene lookup returns CDR1 ENHRY and CDR2 SYGVKD. The CDR3 loop reads CAIRGRGRETQYF. The CDR3 coding sequence is TGTGCCATCAGGGGTCGAGGGCGAGAGACCCAGTACTTC.

The rearrangement links TRBV2 to TRBJ1-1; 7 bases align to TRBD1. V lost 7 bases and J lost 11; bases outside the gene matches: 13. Germline V lookup: CDR1 SNHLY, CDR2 FYNNEI. The CDR3 consists of 13 residues. In DNA, the CDR3 is TGTGCCAGCAATAATCAGGGGGTATTCGAGGCTTTCTTT. Its translation is CASNNQGVFEAFF.

This clone was counted only a few times. The chain couples TRBV6-6 to TRBJ2-7, with D possibly matching TRBD1 (6 bases). The CDR3 extends over 15 amino acids. Germline loops: CDR1 MNHNY, CDR2 SVGAGI (reference sequence). Trimming removed 0 bases from V and 3 bases from J, with 12 bases in between. The CDR3 is CASSYSVTGSYEQYF. CDR3 sequence (DNA): TGTGCCAGCAGTTACTCGGTGACAGGCAGCTACGAGCAGTACTTC.

This chain uses TRBV27 with TRBJ2-7, with TRBD2 matching 10 bases. This CDR3 comprises 15 residues. V dropped 5 bases and J dropped 2; count of bases not matched to a gene: 6. Germline V gives CDR1 MNHEY, CDR2 SMNVEV (reference sequence). The CDR3 reads CASSTGLADPYEQYF. CDR3 coding DNA: TGTGCCAGCAGTACCGGACTAGCGGATCCCTACGAGCAGTACTTC.

CDR3 DNA: TGTGCCAGCAGTTTTGGCGGGAGAGGGAATGAGCAGTTCTTC. Translated: CASSFGGRGNEQFF. The J gene is TRBJ2-1, the V gene TRBV28, with TRBD2 matching 7 bases. Trimming at V came to 3 bases and at J to 7 bases, leaving 6 bases not matched to a gene. This CDR3 spans 14 amino acids. CDR1 and CDR2 from the germline V gene are MDHEN and SYDVKM.

This chain connects TRBV18 to TRBJ2-5; a possible D gene is TRBD2 (6 bases). This CDR3 has 14 amino acids. V dropped 1 base and J dropped 12 bases, with 18 bases sitting between them. The V gene's germline CDR1 is KGHSH and CDR2 LQKENI. The CDR3: CASSPQEKSGPEYF. CDR3 DNA sequence: TGTGCCAGCTCACCACAGGAAAAAAGCGGGCCTGAGTACTTC.

The genes are TRBV28 and TRBJ2-7, with 7 bases fitting TRBD1. V lost 1 base, J lost 3 bases, and 6 bases stayed unmatched. Germline V gene lookup returns CDR1 MDHEN and CDR2 SYDVKM. This CDR3 has 15 residues. CDR3 sequence (DNA): TGTGCCAGCAGTTTATCGGGGACAGTGCTCTACGAGCAGTACTTC. Its protein is CASSLSGTVLYEQYF.

This clone was seen just once. The chain joins TRBV5-1 to TRBJ2-2; possible D gene TRBD2, 6 bases. The CDR3 runs 16 residues. Germline V gene sequence: CDR1 SGHRS, CDR2 YFSETQ. V dropped 4 bases and J dropped 0 bases, with 13 bases sitting between them. The CDR3 nucleotides are TGCGCCAGCAGCAAGTGGGACTTATCGAACACCGGGGAGCTGTTTTTT. This encodes CASSKWDLSNTGELFF.

The chain recombines TRBV6-5 with TRBJ2-3; D might be TRBD2 (6 bases). Trimming removed 5 bases from V and 2 bases from J, with 14 bases in between. Germline CDR1 and CDR2: MNHEY and SVGAGI. This CDR3 contains 15 residues. CDR3 bases: TGTGCCAGCAGTCTGAACCGGGAGCCCACAGATACGCAGTATTTT. Its translation: CASSLNREPTDTQYF.

V and J are TRBV7-3 and TRBJ2-7; D gene ambiguous. The V end was cut by 5 bases, the J end by 3 bases, with 11 bases between. The germline V gene encodes CDR1 SGHTA and CDR2 FQGTGA. The CDR3 contains 13 residues. CDR3 sequence reads: CASSPGRYYEQYF. Written as DNA, the CDR3 is TGTGCCAGCAGCCCAGGACGTTACTACGAGCAGTACTTC.

The chain couples TRBV6-5 to TRBJ1-2; possible D gene TRBD1, 6 bases. The germline V gene encodes CDR1 MNHEY and CDR2 SVGAGI. This CDR3 spans 15 amino acids. With 5 bases removed from V and 4 bases from J, the gap between germline ends came to 17 bases. CDR3 DNA sequence: TGTGCCAGCAGTCCTATCGCCCTGGACAGCTATGGCTACACCTTC. This codes for CASSPIALDSYGYTF.

The V gene is TRBV4-3, the J gene TRBJ1-5; D ambiguous. Per germline, CDR1 LGHNA and CDR2 YSLEER. V gave up 0 bases and J gave up 5 bases, with 8 bases separating them. The CDR3 loop spans 14 amino acids. The CDR3 here is CASSQDVRDQPQHF. The CDR3 nucleotides read TGCGCCAGCAGCCAAGATGTCCGAGATCAGCCCCAGCATTTT.

V and J are TRBV5-4 and TRBJ2-7, with 7 bases aligning to TRBD1. The germline gives CDR1 SGHNT, CDR2 YYREEE (reference sequence). The junction had 12 bases not matched to a gene; V was cut back by 4 bases and J by 5 bases. This CDR3 is built from 15 residues. CDR3 nucleotides: TGTGCCAGCAGCCAGCGACAGGGAATAGGCGACGAGCAGTACTTC. The encoded protein is CASSQRQGIGDEQYF. The variable domain in full, with the rest retrieved from reference TRBV5-4 and TRBJ2-7, is ETGVTQSPTHLIKTRGQQVTLRCSSQSGHNTVSWYQQALGQGPQFIFQYYREEENGRGNFPPRFSGLQFPNYSSELNVNALELDDSALYLCASSQRQGIGDEQYFGPGTRLTVT.

This clone was detected only a few times. This rearrangement joins TRBV5-4 to TRBJ2-1, with 10 bases matching TRBD2. The trim removed 6 bases at V and 4 bases at J, leaving 7 bases unmatched. Germline CDR1 and CDR2: SGHNT and YYREEE (reference sequence). This CDR3 contains 15 residues. CDR3 nucleotide sequence: TGTGCCAGCACCGAAACTAGCGGGGTATACAATGAGCAGTTCTTC. The encoded protein is CASTETSGVYNEQFF. The complete variable domain, with remaining parts taken from reference TRBV5-4 and TRBJ2-1, reads ETGVTQSPTHLIKTRGQQVTLRCSSQSGHNTVSWYQQALGQGPQFIFQYYREEENGRGNFPPRFSGLQFPNYSSELNVNALELDDSALYLCASTETSGVYNEQFFGPGTRLTVL.

This clone has a handful of counts. The V and J genes are TRBV6-5 and TRBJ2-1, with D uncertain. Trimming pared 8 bases from V and 0 bases from J, leaving 14 bases between. This CDR3 comprises 15 residues. Germline V CDR1 and CDR2: MNHEY, SVGAGI. The CDR3 DNA follows: TGTGCCAGCTCCCCCTGGGCTAGCTCCTACAATGAGCAGTTCTTC. Protein product: CASSPWASSYNEQFF.

This chain joins TRBV6-5 and TRBJ1-1; TRBD1 is a possible D gene (5 bases). The V and J ends lost 0 bases and 4 bases respectively, with 9 bases between them. The CDR3 has 14 residues. CDR1 is MNHEY, CDR2 SVGAGI, per germline. The CDR3: CASSYSPGRTEAFF. CDR3 in DNA: TGTGCCAGCAGTTACTCCCCAGGGCGCACTGAAGCTTTCTTT.

The V call is TRBV7-2, the J call TRBJ2-1; D not resolved. The V gene lost 2 bases and the J gene lost 8 bases, with 10 bases spanning the gap. This CDR3 region has 13 residues. Germline V lookup: CDR1 SGHTA, CDR2 FQGNSA. The CDR3 DNA reads as TGTGCCAGCAGCTTAAGGCCAGCTGATGAGCAGTTCTTC. Amino acid sequence: CASSLRPADEQFF.

This clone was picked up a small number of times. The rearrangement uses TRBV2 and TRBJ1-5; D is perhaps TRBD1 (5 bases). Germline assignment: CDR1 SNHLY and CDR2 FYNNEI. Trimming left V 6 bases short and J 3 bases short, with 12 bases between. The CDR3 has 14 residues. For the CDR3, the DNA is TGTGCCAGCAGCGGGACGGTTAACAATCAGCCCCAGCATTTT. It translates to CASSGTVNNQPQHF. The full variable domain, its missing parts supplied by reference TRBV2 and TRBJ1-5, is EPEVTQTPSHQVTQMGQEVILRCVPISNHLYFYWYRQILGQKVEFLVSFYNNEISEKSEIFDDQFSVERPDGSNFTLKIRSTKLEDSAMYFCASSGTVNNQPQHFGDGTRLSIL.

This clone was seen a handful of times. The rearrangement links TRBV10-3 to TRBJ2-1; 11 bases match TRBD2. CDR1 and CDR2 (germline): ENHRY, SYGVKD. This CDR3 spans 15 amino acids. V was clipped by 10 bases and J by 8 bases; unmatched bases: 13. CDR3 loop: CATRWVAGGSDEQFF. For the CDR3, the DNA is TGTGCCACCCGTTGGGTAGCGGGAGGGTCGGATGAGCAGTTCTTC.

The V and J genes are TRBV11-2 and TRBJ2-3, with TRBD2 matching over 8 bases. CDR1 SGHAT and CDR2 FQNNGV come from the germline V gene. The CDR3 spans 16 residues. V lost 0 bases and J lost 2; bases outside the gene matches: 4. CDR3 amino acids: CASSLDGTSSTDTQYF. The CDR3 nucleotides are TGTGCCAGCAGCTTAGACGGGACTAGTTCCACAGATACGCAGTATTTT.

This clone was counted between two and nine times. The rearrangement joins TRBV4-2 to TRBJ2-1, with D perhaps matching TRBD1 (5 bases). This CDR3 has 17 amino acids. With 0 bases removed from V and 0 bases from J, the gap between germline ends came to 12 bases. Germline CDR1 LGHNA, CDR2 YNFKEQ. CDR3 coding DNA: TGTGCCAGCAGCCAAGATGGGGCAGGTCGCTCCTACAATGAGCAGTTCTTC. Amino acid sequence: CASSQDGAGRSYNEQFF.

This clone was detected a few times. The chain uses TRBV7-2 and TRBJ2-4, with 7 nucleotides matching TRBD1. Germline CDR1 SGHTA, CDR2 FQGNSA. With V trimmed by 2 bases and J by 7 bases, 8 bases remained unmatched. The CDR3 covers 15 residues. Here the CDR3 DNA reads TGTGCCAGCAGCTTAAGCCCGGGACAGCACAACATTCAGTACTTC. Protein: CASSLSPGQHNIQYF.

A few counts support this clone. The chain is built from TRBV7-2 and TRBJ2-1; the match to TRBD2 covers 7 bases. V was pared by 6 bases and J by 8 bases, with 4 bases of the junction left unmatched. The CDR3 loop spans 12 amino acids. Germline CDR1 is SGHTA and CDR2 is FQGNSA. The DNA of the CDR3 is TGTGCCAGCAGGGGGAGGGGCGATGAGCAGTTCTTC. Translation gives CASRGRGDEQFF. The whole variable domain, remainder taken from reference TRBV7-2 and TRBJ2-1, is GAGVSQSPSNKVTEKGKDVELRCDPISGHTALYWYRQSLGQGLEFLIYFQGNSAPDKSGLPSDRFSAERTGGSVSTLTIQRTQQEDSAVYLCASRGRGDEQFFGPGTRLTVL.

The chain couples TRBV11-2 to TRBJ2-2; no clear D. The CDR3 totals 14 residues. V was clipped by 3 bases and J by 0 bases, with 5 bases between them. The germline gives CDR1 SGHAT, CDR2 FQNNGV. The CDR3 sequence: CASSLVANTGELFF. The CDR3 DNA sequence: TGTGCCAGCAGCTTGGTAGCGAACACCGGGGAGCTGTTTTTT. Complete variable domain (other parts from reference TRBV11-2 and TRBJ2-2): EAGVAQSPRYKIIEKRQSVAFWCNPISGHATLYWYQQILGQGPKLLIQFQNNGVVDDSQLPKDRFSAERLKGVDSTLKIQPAKLEDSAVYLCASSLVANTGELFFGEGSRLTVL.

The sample holds a few counts of this clone. The V call is TRBV7-2, the J call TRBJ2-5; TRBD2 matches at 14 bases. This CDR3 region has 19 residues. The J segment lost 1 base and the V segment lost 2 bases, leaving 9 bases of the junction unmatched. Germline V CDR1 and CDR2: SGHTA, FQGNSA. The CDR3 sequence: CASSLFAWTSGRIQETQYF. The CDR3, as DNA: TGTGCCAGCAGCTTATTTGCGTGGACTAGCGGGAGGATCCAAGAGACCCAGTACTTC.

V usage is TRBV14 and J usage is TRBJ1-1, with D possibly matching TRBD1 (6 bases). CDR1 is SGHDN and CDR2 is FVKESK in the germline V gene. V was shortened by 1 base and J by 11 bases, with 8 bases between the two germline ends. CDR3 size: 11 residues. CDR3 in amino acids: CASSQVGAAFF. CDR3 DNA: TGTGCCAGCAGCCAAGTGGGGGCGGCTTTCTTT.

There are a few counts of this clone. The rearrangement uses TRBV5-4 and TRBJ2-3, with D perhaps TRBD2 (5 bases). CDR1 is SGHNT, CDR2 YYREEE, per germline (reference sequence). The CDR3 loop spans 14 amino acids. Trimming took 2 bases from V and 6 from J, leaving 13 bases between them. CDR3 amino acids: CASSFRTHVDTQYF. CDR3 DNA: TGTGCCAGCAGCTTCCGGACTCATGTCGATACGCAGTATTTT.

The J gene is TRBJ2-5, the V gene TRBV4-3; 7 nucleotides agree with TRBD1. This CDR3 contains 14 residues. Germline V gene lookup returns CDR1 LGHNA and CDR2 YSLEER. V shed 4 bases, J shed 5 bases, and the junction held 7 bases outside the gene matches. CDR3 sequence (DNA): TGCGCCAGCAGCCGAACAGGGGTTCGCGAGACCCAGTACTTC. Translating it yields CASSRTGVRETQYF.

This clone has a handful of counts. The chain joins TRBV9 to TRBJ1-1; D is uncertain. With 0 bases removed from V and 9 bases from J, the gap between germline ends came to 9 bases. This CDR3 region has 12 residues. CDR1 and CDR2 from the germline V gene are SGDLS and YYNGEE. Written as DNA, the CDR3 is TGTGCCAGCAGCGTAGCCGGTGGGAAAGCTTTCTTT. This gives the protein CASSVAGGKAFF.